One and the same sample provided the 27 T cell receptor beta chains below, sequenced in a study of blood T cell repertoires in COVID-19. TCRdb's copy holds only in-frame clones and misses some; the assay was immunoSEQ multiplex PCR. This table has approximately 300,000 clones, more than 85% appearing once. The sample consisted of peripheral blood. The receptor source for this set is a man aged 30 to 45 with acute or convalescent COVID-19.

V is TRBV10-3 and J is TRBJ2-7, with TRBD2 matching 11 bases. The CDR3 spans 14 residues. The germline CDR1 and CDR2 sequences are ENHRY and SYGVKD. After removal of 6 bases from V and 5 bases from J, the junction contained 6 bases not matched to a gene. CDR3 coding DNA: TGTGCCATCAGGGGGACTAGCGGTTTGGACGAGCAGTACTTC. Its protein product is CAIRGTSGLDEQYF.

J is TRBJ2-4 and V is TRBV18; 10 nucleotides align to TRBD1. This CDR3 region has 14 residues. V gave up 4 bases and J gave up 9 bases; unmatched junction bases: 6. Germline CDR1 and CDR2: KGHSH and LQKENI. The CDR3 DNA reads TGTGCCAGCTCACTAGGGACAGGGGACGGCATTCAGTACTTC. Protein: CASSLGTGDGIQYF.

The V and J genes are TRBV13 and TRBJ1-5; D gene uncertain. The CDR3 runs to 12 residues. The V end was cut by 3 bases, the J end by 4 bases, with 4 bases between. Germline lookup yields CDR1 PRHDT and CDR2 FYEKMQ (reference sequence). Here the CDR3 reads CASSFPNQPQHF. The CDR3 bases are TGTGCCAGCAGCTTCCCAAATCAGCCCCAGCATTTT.

The gene calls are TRBV7-2 and TRBJ1-5, with 8 bases identical to TRBD1. This CDR3 has 15 amino acids. Germline-derived CDR1 and CDR2 are SGHTA and FQGNSA. The V segment lost 2 bases and the J segment 2 bases; nucleotides outside the gene matches: 2. The CDR3 sequence: CASSLQGAGNQPQHF. CDR3 DNA: TGTGCCAGCAGCTTACAGGGGGCCGGCAATCAGCCCCAGCATTTT. Together with reference TRBV7-2 and TRBJ1-5, the CDR3 gives the full variable domain: GAGVSQSPSNKVTEKGKDVELRCDPISGHTALYWYRQSLGQGLEFLIYFQGNSAPDKSGLPSDRFSAERTGGSVSTLTIQRTQQEDSAVYLCASSLQGAGNQPQHFGDGTRLSIL.

The CDR3 sequence: CASSLEPGAGETQYF. CDR3 nucleotides: TGCGCCAGCAGCTTGGAGCCAGGCGCAGGAGAGACCCAGTACTTC. The chain couples TRBV5-1 to TRBJ2-5; D gene ambiguous. V shed 0 bases and J shed 4 bases, with 13 bases lying between them. The CDR3 has 15 residues. In germline, CDR1 is SGHRS, CDR2 YFSETQ.

The chain joins TRBV7-9 to TRBJ2-1, with D possibly TRBD2 on 5 matching bases. Trimming took 5 bases from V and 0 from J, leaving 14 bases between them. CDR1 SEHNR and CDR2 FQNEAQ come from the germline V gene (reference sequence). The CDR3 has 16 residues. Here the CDR3 DNA reads TGTGCCAGCAGCGCTGCGGGCAGGAGCTCCTACAATGAGCAGTTCTTC. This gives the protein CASSAAGRSSYNEQFF.

The chain uses TRBV28 and TRBJ1-6; 7 bases fit TRBD1. The CDR3 consists of 17 residues. Germline CDR1 reads MDHEN; CDR2 reads SYDVKM. V lost 3 bases, J lost 0 bases, and 5 bases stayed unmatched. The CDR3 coding sequence is TGTGCCAGCAGTTTGGGACAGATAAACTCCTATAATTCACCCCTCCACTTT. It specifies CASSLGQINSYNSPLHF.

This rearrangement joins TRBV20-1 to TRBJ2-1; tentatively, D is TRBD1 (7 bases). The CDR3 is 12 amino acids. Germline CDR1 and CDR2: DFQATT and SNEGSKA (reference sequence). Between the trimmed V and J ends, which lost 3 bases and 7 bases, there was a span of 10 bases. The CDR3 coding sequence is TGCAGTGCTAGTGCAGGGGGGAATGAGCAGTTCTTC. It codes for CSASAGGNEQFF.

The chain links TRBV27 to TRBJ2-3; D might be TRBD1 (6 bases). From germline, CDR1 is MNHEY and CDR2 SMNVEV (reference sequence). Trimming took off 3 bases at V and 6 bases at J, with 13 bases between the two ends. The CDR3 is 14 residues long. The CDR3, as DNA: TGTGCCAGCAGTTTTCGGGACAAGGGGGATACGCAGTATTTT. Translating it yields CASSFRDKGDTQYF.

The chain recombines TRBV6-5 with TRBJ1-2; possible D gene TRBD1, 6 bases. Germline CDR1 reads MNHEY; CDR2 reads SVGAGI. Between the trimmed V and J ends, which lost 2 bases and 8 bases, there was a span of 18 bases. The CDR3 has 15 residues. The CDR3 nucleotides read TGTGCCAGCAGTTACGAATTGAAAACAGGGAACGGCTACACCTTC. It is translated as CASSYELKTGNGYTF.

V usage is TRBV3-1 (or the pseudogene TRBV3-2) and J usage is TRBJ1-4; D unclear. Deletions cut 3 bases from V and 7 bases from J, with 15 bases between. CDR1 LGHDT and CDR2 YNNKEL come from the germline V gene (reference sequence). This CDR3 comprises 15 residues. CDR3 DNA sequence: TGTGCCAGCAGCCATCGCGGGGAAACAAGTGAAAAACTGTTTTTT. As protein: CASSHRGETSEKLFF.

V gene TRBV6-5 combines with J gene TRBJ1-1, with 7 nucleotides matching TRBD1. Germline CDR1 and CDR2: MNHEY and SVGAGI. Unmatched junction bases numbered 5, after V lost 2 bases and J lost 5 bases. The CDR3 spans 14 residues. In DNA form, the CDR3 reads TGTGCCAGCAGTTACAGGGGGCGCGGGACTGAAGCTTTCTTT. Translated: CASSYRGRGTEAFF.

The chain combines TRBV3-1 (or the pseudogene TRBV3-2) with TRBJ2-1, with D uncertain. Germline V lookup: CDR1 LGHDT, CDR2 YNNKEL (reference sequence). The CDR3 is 15 amino acids. V gave up 0 bases and J gave up 8 bases, with 14 bases separating them. CDR3 DNA: TGTGCCAGCAGCCAAGATTTCGAACCCCGGGATGAGCAGTTCTTC. This gives the protein CASSQDFEPRDEQFF.

The rearrangement uses TRBV11-2 and TRBJ2-7, with D possibly being TRBD1 (6 bases). The CDR3 extends over 15 amino acids. V was shortened by 4 bases and J by 2 bases, with 15 bases between the two germline ends. Germline assignment: CDR1 SGHAT and CDR2 FQNNGV. Written as DNA, the CDR3 is TGTGCCAGCAGCTGGCAACAGGGCCGGACCTACGAGCAGTACTTC. It specifies CASSWQQGRTYEQYF.

This chain joins TRBV5-1 and TRBJ2-2; no clear D gene. CDR1 is SGHRS, CDR2 YFSETQ, per germline. V shed 0 bases and J shed 5 bases, with 8 bases lying between them. The CDR3 is made up of 14 amino acids. In DNA form, the CDR3 reads TGCGCCAGCAGCTTGGGGCAGGTTACCGGGGAGCTGTTTTTT. This codes for CASSLGQVTGELFF.

The chain joins TRBV5-4 to TRBJ1-6; D not resolved. Germline CDR1 reads SGHNT; CDR2 reads YYREEE (reference sequence). This CDR3 spans 13 amino acids. The ends were cut back, 4 bases at V and 8 bases at J, with 10 bases in the middle. DNA for the CDR3: TGTGCCAGCAGCGGACTTGTGGATTCACCCCTCCACTTT. Protein sequence: CASSGLVDSPLHF.

The chain joins TRBV30 to TRBJ1-6, with no clear D. The V gene lost 0 bases and the J gene lost 0 bases, with 9 bases spanning the gap. The CDR3 spans 16 residues. From germline, CDR1 is GTSNPN and CDR2 SVGIG (reference sequence). CDR3 residues: CAWSVLLRSYNSPLHF. CDR3 coding DNA: TGTGCCTGGAGTGTCCTCCTTCGCTCCTATAATTCACCCCTCCACTTT.

The genes are TRBV29-1 and TRBJ2-3; TRBD2 aligns across 9 bases. CDR3 size: 15 residues. The V segment lost 7 bases and the J segment 4 bases; nucleotides outside the gene matches: 12. CDR1 and CDR2 (germline): SQVTM, ANQGSEA. CDR3: CSAGMGGGRADTQYF. In DNA form, the CDR3 reads TGCAGCGCCGGGATGGGGGGCGGGAGGGCAGATACGCAGTATTTT.

This chain links TRBV11-2 with TRBJ1-2; D unresolved. The CDR3 has 14 residues. The germline CDR1 and CDR2 sequences are SGHAT and FQNNGV. The ends were cut back, 1 base at V and 0 bases at J, with 6 bases in the middle. For the CDR3, the DNA is TGTGCCAGCAGCTTAGTCTCCGCTAACTATGGCTACACCTTC. Translating it yields CASSLVSANYGYTF. Looking up the rest from reference TRBV11-2 and TRBJ1-2 gives the full variable domain: EAGVAQSPRYKIIEKRQSVAFWCNPISGHATLYWYQQILGQGPKLLIQFQNNGVVDDSQLPKDRFSAERLKGVDSTLKIQPAKLEDSAVYLCASSLVSANYGYTFGSGTRLTVV.

The chain joins TRBV14 to TRBJ1-2; TRBD1 is a possible D gene (6 bases). Germline values: CDR1 SGHDN, CDR2 FVKESK. The V end was cut by 0 bases, the J end by 4 bases, with 9 bases between. The CDR3 loop spans 14 amino acids. The CDR3 DNA follows: TGTGCCAGCAGCCAAGATGGACAGATCTATGGCTACACCTTC. This translates into CASSQDGQIYGYTF.

The rearrangement links TRBV28 to TRBJ1-4; 8 bases agree with TRBD1. After removal of 3 bases from V and 5 bases from J, the junction contained 5 bases not matched to a gene. The CDR3 sequence is 15 residues long. Germline V gene lookup returns CDR1 MDHEN and CDR2 SYDVKM. CDR3 amino acids: CASSFSGTGNEKLFF. CDR3 coding DNA: TGTGCCAGCAGTTTCTCCGGGACAGGAAATGAAAAACTGTTTTTT. Based on the CDR3 plus reference TRBV28 and TRBJ1-4, the full variable domain is DVKVTQSSRYLVKRTGEKVFLECVQDMDHENMFWYRQDPGLGLRLIYFSYDVKMKEKGDIPEGYSVSREKKERFSLILESASTNQTSMYLCASSFSGTGNEKLFFGSGTQLSVL.

The V and J genes are TRBV29-1 and TRBJ2-1; 9 nucleotides line up with TRBD2. CDR1 SQVTM and CDR2 ANQGSEA come from the germline V gene. This CDR3 spans 15 amino acids. J gave up 4 bases and V 6 bases, and 10 bases lay outside the gene matches. The CDR3 reads CSVKLAGQGYNEQFF. The DNA for the CDR3 is TGCAGCGTGAAGCTAGCGGGGCAGGGGTACAATGAGCAGTTCTTC.

This clone was seen once. The chain employs TRBV9 and TRBJ1-1, with 7 bases identical to TRBD1. J gave up 5 bases and V 0 bases, and 7 bases lay outside the gene matches. The CDR3 length is 15 residues. Germline lookup yields CDR1 SGDLS and CDR2 YYNGEE. As DNA, the CDR3 is TGTGCCAGCAGCGTAGATAGGGGGCGAGAGACTGAAGCTTTCTTT. This codes for CASSVDRGRETEAFF.

The chain employs TRBV9 and TRBJ2-1; possible D gene TRBD1, 8 bases. The CDR3 length is 15 residues. The ends were cut back, 3 bases at V and 9 bases at J, with 19 bases in the middle. CDR1 SGDLS and CDR2 YYNGEE come from the germline V gene. This CDR3 is CASSAPAGGGGEQFF. CDR3 bases: TGTGCCAGCAGCGCGCCGGCAGGGGGCGGGGGTGAGCAGTTCTTC.

This clone was recorded only once. The V gene is TRBV10-3, the J gene TRBJ2-5, with unresolved D. Germline V gives CDR1 ENHRY, CDR2 SYGVKD. This CDR3 contains 11 residues. The CDR3 nucleotides are TGTCCCCCCGGCAGCGAAGAGACCCAGTACTTC. Its protein is CPPGSEETQYF.

The chain uses TRBV30 and TRBJ1-2; D is uncertain. CDR3 length: 12 amino acids. Trimming cost V 1 base and J 1 base, with 4 bases left between them. Germline values: CDR1 GTSNPN, CDR2 SVGIG (reference sequence). CDR3 region: CAWSANNYGYTF. CDR3 in DNA: TGTGCCTGGAGTGCCAATAACTATGGCTACACCTTC.

V usage is TRBV4-1 and J usage is TRBJ1-2; D not certain. CDR1 MGHRA and CDR2 YSYEKL come from the germline V gene. The CDR3 loop spans 13 amino acids. Trimming pared 4 bases from V and 3 bases from J, leaving 9 bases between. Here the CDR3 DNA reads TGCGCCAGCAGCCCGGCGGAGGACTATGGCTACACCTTC. It translates to CASSPAEDYGYTF.